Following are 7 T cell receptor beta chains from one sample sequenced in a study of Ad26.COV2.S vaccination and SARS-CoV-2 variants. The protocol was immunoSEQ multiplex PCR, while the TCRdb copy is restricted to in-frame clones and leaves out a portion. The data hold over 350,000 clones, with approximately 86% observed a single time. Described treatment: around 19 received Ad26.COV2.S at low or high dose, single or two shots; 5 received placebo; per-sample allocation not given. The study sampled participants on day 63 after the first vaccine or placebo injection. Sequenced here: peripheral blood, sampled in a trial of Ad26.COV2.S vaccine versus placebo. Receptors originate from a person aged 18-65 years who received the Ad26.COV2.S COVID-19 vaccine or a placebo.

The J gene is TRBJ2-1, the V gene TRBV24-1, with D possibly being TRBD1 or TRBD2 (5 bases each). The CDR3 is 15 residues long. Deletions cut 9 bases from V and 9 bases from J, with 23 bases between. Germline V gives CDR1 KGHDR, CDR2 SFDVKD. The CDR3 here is CATGRRGPDWGEQFF. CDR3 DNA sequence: TGTGCCACCGGTCGTCGGGGCCCCGACTGGGGTGAGCAGTTCTTC.

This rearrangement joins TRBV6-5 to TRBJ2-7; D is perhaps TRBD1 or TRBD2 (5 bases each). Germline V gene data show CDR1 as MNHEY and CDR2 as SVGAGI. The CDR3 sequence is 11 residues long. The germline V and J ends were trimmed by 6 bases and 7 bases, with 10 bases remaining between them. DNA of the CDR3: TGTGCCAGCAGCGAGAGGGGTGAGCAGTACTTC. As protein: CASSERGEQYF.

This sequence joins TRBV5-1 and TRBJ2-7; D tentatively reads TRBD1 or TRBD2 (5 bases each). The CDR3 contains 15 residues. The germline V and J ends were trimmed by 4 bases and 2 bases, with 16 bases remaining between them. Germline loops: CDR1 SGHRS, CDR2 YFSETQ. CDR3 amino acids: CASSPGTYVTYEQYF. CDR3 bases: TGCGCCAGCAGCCCGGGGACCTACGTGACCTACGAGCAGTACTTC.

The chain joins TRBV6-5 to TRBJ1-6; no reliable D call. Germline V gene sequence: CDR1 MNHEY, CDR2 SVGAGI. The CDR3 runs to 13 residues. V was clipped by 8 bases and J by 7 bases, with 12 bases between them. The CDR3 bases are TGTGCCAGCCGGCGCAGCGAGAATTCACCCCTCCACTTT. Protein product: CASRRSENSPLHF.

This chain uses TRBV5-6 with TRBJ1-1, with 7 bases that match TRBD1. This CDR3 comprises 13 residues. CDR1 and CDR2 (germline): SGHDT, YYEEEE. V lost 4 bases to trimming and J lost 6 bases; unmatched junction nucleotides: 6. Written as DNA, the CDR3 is TGTGCCAGCAGCCGCAAAGGGGGCTCTGAAGCTTTCTTT. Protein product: CASSRKGGSEAFF.

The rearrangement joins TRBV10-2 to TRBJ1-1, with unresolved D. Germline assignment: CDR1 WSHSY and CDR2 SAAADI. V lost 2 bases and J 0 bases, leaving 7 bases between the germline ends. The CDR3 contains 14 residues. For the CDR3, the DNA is TGCGCCAGCAGTGAGCCGAGCATGAACACTGAAGCTTTCTTT. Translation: CASSEPSMNTEAFF.

CDR3 nucleotide sequence: TGCGCCAGCACCACCTGGGGGGAAAAGGGCTCCTACGAGCAGTACTTC. This encodes CASTTWGEKGSYEQYF. This chain links TRBV10-2 with TRBJ2-7, with D perhaps matching TRBD2 (6 bases). V was pared by 7 bases and J by 0 bases, with 19 bases between. The CDR3 sequence is 16 residues long. Germline values: CDR1 WSHSY, CDR2 SAAADI.